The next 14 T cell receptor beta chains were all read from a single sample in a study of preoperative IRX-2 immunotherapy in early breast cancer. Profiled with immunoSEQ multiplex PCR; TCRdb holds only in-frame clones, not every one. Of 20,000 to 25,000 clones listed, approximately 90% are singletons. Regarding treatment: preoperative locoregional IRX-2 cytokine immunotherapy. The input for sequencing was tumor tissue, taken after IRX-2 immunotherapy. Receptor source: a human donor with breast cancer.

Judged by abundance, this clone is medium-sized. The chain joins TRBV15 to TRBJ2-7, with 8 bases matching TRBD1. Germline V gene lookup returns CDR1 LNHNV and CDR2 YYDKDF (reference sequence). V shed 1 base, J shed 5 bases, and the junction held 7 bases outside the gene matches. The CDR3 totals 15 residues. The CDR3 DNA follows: TGTGCCACCAGCAGAGGACAGGGGTTTGTCGACGAGCAGTACTTC. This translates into CATSRGQGFVDEQYF. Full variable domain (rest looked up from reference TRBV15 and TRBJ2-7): DAMVIQNPRYQVTQFGKPVTLSCSQTLNHNVMYWYQQKSSQAPKLLFHYYDKDFNNEADTPDNFQSRRPNTSFCFLDIRSPGLGDTAMYLCATSRGQGFVDEQYFGPGTRLTVT.

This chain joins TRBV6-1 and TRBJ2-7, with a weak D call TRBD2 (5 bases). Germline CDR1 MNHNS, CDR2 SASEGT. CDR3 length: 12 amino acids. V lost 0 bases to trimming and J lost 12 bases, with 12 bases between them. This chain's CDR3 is CASSEAQRDRYV. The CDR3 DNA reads TGTGCCAGCAGTGAAGCGCAGAGGGATCGGTACGTC.

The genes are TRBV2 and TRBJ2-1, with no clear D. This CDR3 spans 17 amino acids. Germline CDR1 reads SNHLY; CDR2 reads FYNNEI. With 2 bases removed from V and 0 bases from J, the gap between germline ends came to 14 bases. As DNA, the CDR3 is TGTGCCAGCAGTGAAATTGCGGCGGAAAGCTCCTACAATGAGCAGTTCTTC. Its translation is CASSEIAAESSYNEQFF.

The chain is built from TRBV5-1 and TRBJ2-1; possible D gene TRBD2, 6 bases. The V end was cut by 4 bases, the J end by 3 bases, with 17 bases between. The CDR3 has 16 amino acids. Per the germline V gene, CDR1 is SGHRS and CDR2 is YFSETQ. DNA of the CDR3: TGCGCCAGCAGCCCCTTAGGAGGGGCTCACTACAATGAGCAGTTCTTC. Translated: CASSPLGGAHYNEQFF.

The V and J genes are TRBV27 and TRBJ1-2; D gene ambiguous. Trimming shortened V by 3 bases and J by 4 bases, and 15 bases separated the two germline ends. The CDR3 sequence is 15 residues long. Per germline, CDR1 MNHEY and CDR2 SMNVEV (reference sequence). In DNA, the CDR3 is TGTGCCAGCAGTTTGAGGGTCGGAATTAGCTATGGCTACACCTTC. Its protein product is CASSLRVGISYGYTF.

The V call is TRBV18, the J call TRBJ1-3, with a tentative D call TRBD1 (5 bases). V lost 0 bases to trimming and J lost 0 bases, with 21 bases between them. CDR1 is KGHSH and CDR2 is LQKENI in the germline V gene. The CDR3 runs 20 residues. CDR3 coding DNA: TGTGCCAGCTCACCACCCGGGACCACCCTCTTGGGCTCCTCTGGAAACACCATATATTTT. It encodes CASSPPGTTLLGSSGNTIYF.

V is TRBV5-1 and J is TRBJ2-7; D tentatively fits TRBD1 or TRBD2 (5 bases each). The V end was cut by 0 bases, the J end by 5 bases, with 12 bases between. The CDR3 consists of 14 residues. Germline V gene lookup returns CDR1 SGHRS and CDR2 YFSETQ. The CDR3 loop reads CASSLEIGTNEQYF. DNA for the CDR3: TGCGCCAGCAGCTTGGAGATAGGGACGAACGAGCAGTACTTC.

CDR3 nucleotides: TGTGCCACCAGCAGAGATAGGGCTAGCGGGGGGCTTGTGAATGAGCAGTTCTTC. It yields the protein CATSRDRASGGLVNEQFF. The rearrangement joins TRBV15 to TRBJ2-1; 11 nucleotides align to TRBD2. This CDR3 region has 18 residues. Germline CDR1 is LNHNV and CDR2 is YYDKDF (reference sequence). The V and J ends lost 0 bases and 7 bases, in that order; junction bases with no gene match: 11.

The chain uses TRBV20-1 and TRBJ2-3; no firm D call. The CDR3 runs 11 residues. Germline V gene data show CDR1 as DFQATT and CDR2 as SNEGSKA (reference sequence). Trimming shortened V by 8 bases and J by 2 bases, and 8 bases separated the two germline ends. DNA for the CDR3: TGCAGTTATATTATCACAGATACGCAGTATTTT. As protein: CSYIITDTQYF.

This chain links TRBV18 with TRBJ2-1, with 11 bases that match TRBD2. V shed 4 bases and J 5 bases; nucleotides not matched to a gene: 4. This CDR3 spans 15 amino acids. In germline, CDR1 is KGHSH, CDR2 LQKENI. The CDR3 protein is CASSLLAGGNNEQFF. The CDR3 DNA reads TGTGCCAGCTCACTGCTAGCGGGGGGTAACAATGAGCAGTTCTTC.

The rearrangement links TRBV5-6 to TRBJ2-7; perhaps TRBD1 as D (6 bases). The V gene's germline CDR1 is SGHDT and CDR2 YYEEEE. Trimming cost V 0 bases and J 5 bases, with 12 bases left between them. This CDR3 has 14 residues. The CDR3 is CASSLGRGFHEQYF. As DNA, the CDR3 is TGTGCCAGCAGCTTGGGCAGGGGTTTCCACGAGCAGTACTTC.

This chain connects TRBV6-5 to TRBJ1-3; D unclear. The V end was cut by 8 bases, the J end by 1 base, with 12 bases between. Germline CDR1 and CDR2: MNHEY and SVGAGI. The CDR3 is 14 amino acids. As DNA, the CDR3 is TGTGCCAGCGGTTCGACGGAATCTGGAAACACCATATATTTT. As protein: CASGSTESGNTIYF.

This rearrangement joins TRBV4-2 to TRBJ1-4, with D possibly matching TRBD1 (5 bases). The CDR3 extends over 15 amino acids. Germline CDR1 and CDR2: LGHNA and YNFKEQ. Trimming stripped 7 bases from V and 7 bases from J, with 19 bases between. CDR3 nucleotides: TGTGCCAGCACCATAGCCGGGGGAGGGAGTGAAAAACTGTTTTTT. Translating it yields CASTIAGGGSEKLFF.

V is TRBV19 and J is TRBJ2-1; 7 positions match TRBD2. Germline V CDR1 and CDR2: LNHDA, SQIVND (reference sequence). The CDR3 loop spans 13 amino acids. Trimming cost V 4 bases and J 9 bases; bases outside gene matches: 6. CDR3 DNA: TGTGCCAGTAGTAGGGGAGGGGCGGGTGAGCAGTTCTTC. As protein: CASSRGGAGEQFF.